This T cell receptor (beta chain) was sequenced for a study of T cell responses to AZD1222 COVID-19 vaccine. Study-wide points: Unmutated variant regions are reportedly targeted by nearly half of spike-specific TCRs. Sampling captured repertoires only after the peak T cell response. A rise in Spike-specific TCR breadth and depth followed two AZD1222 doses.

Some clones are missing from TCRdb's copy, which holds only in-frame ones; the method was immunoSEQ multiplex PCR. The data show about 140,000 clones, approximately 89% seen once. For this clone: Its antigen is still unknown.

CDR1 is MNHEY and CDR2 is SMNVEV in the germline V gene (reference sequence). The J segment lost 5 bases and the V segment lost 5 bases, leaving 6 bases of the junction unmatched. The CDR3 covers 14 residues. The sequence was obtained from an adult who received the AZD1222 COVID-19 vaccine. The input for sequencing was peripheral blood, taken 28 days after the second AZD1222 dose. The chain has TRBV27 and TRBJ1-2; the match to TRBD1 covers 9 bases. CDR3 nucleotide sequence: TGTGCCAGCAGTCCCGGGACAGGGTATTATGGCTACACCTTC. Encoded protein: CASSPGTGYYGYTF.